A selection of T cell receptor beta chains follows, all from one sample in a study of CD8+ T cells in alopecia areata. Data came from immunoSEQ multiplex PCR; TCRdb stores just in-frame clones and leaves some out. The table lists 50,000 to 70,000 clones, about 40% of them singletons, with roughly half in the top ten. The material sequenced was NKG2D-low CD8+ T cells sorted from blood. Receptors originate from a human donor with alopecia areata. Each CDR3 is given with its conserved first and last residue. A D gene is named only where the DNA matches it firmly. Expanded clones are given a class, and other clones once, few, many or no size at all.

-	-	TRBV29-1	TRBJ2-7	CSVVMESYEQYF	TGCAGCGTTGTGATGGAATCCTACGAGCAGTACTTC
-	-	TRBV5-1	TRBJ2-5	CASSLGGRRKETQYF	TGCGCCAGCAGCTTGGGGGGGCGTCGGAAAGAGACCCAGTACTTC
few	TRBD1	TRBV29-1	TRBJ2-1	CSVTGTGNNEQFF	TGCAGCGTCACCGGGACAGGCAACAATGAGCAGTTCTTC
-	TRBD1	TRBV7-6	TRBJ1-3	CASSAGQGGYTIYF	TGTGCCAGCAGCGCGGGACAGGGTGGATACACCATATATTTT
few	-	TRBV29-1	TRBJ1-2	CSAWTDYGYTF	TGCAGCGCCTGGACAGACTATGGCTACACCTTC
-	-	TRBV7-9	TRBJ2-5	CASSPPSWQETQYF	TGTGCCAGCAGTCCTCCTAGCTGGCAAGAGACCCAGTACTTC
-	-	TRBV28	TRBJ2-7	CASSLAGESYEQYF	TGTGCCAGCAGTCTGGCAGGAGAGTCCTACGAGCAGTACTTC
-	-	TRBV29-1	TRBJ2-2	CSVGFTGNTGELFF	TGCAGCGTTGGGTTTACAGGGAACACCGGGGAGCTGTTTTTT
medium-sized	-	TRBV14	TRBJ1-6	CASSQDFRQALGSPLHF	TGTGCCAGCAGCCAAGATTTCAGACAGGCCCTGGGATCACCCCTCCACTTT
few	TRBD2	TRBV29-1	TRBJ2-3	CSAGTSGTGIADTQYF	TGCAGCGCCGGGACTAGCGGAACAGGCATAGCAGATACGCAGTATTTT
-	-	TRBV6-6	TRBJ1-5	CASSSNRGQPQHF	TGTGCCAGCAGCTCTAACCGGGGCCAGCCCCAGCATTTT
once	-	TRBV9	TRBJ2-7	CASSQGFDEQYF	TGTGCCAGCAGCCAAGGGTTTGACGAGCAGTACTTC
few	-	TRBV19	TRBJ2-1	CASGWGGHLNEQFF	TGTGCCAGTGGTTGGGGGGGCCACCTCAATGAGCAGTTCTTC
-	-	TRBV27	TRBJ2-7	CASSLGPSHYEQYF	TGTGCCAGCAGTTTGGGACCATCACACTACGAGCAGTACTTC
-	-	TRBV5-1	TRBJ2-7	CASSSLTASYEQYF	TGCGCCAGCAGCTCGCTGACAGCATCCTACGAGCAGTACTTC
-	TRBD1	TRBV19	TRBJ2-4	CATYDRGPRAKNIQYF	TGTGCCACCTACGACAGGGGGCCAAGGGCCAAAAACATTCAGTACTTC
-	-	TRBV5-1	TRBJ2-7	CASSLEGTESYEQYF	TGCGCCAGCAGCTTGGAGGGGACGGAATCCTACGAGCAGTACTTC
once	-	TRBV27	TRBJ2-7	CASSLGVGYEQYF	TGTGCCAGCAGTTTAGGAGTAGGCTACGAGCAGTACTTC
-	TRBD2	TRBV5-4	TRBJ2-7	CAMGRGSYEQYF	TGTGCCATGGGGAGGGGCTCCTACGAGCAGTACTTC
-	-	TRBV2	TRBJ2-7	CATQTRREQYF	TGTGCCACCCAGACCCGCCGCGAGCAGTACTTC
few	-	TRBV9	TRBJ2-1	CASSVEQDSYNEQFF	TGTGCCAGCAGCGTAGAACAGGACTCCTACAATGAGCAGTTCTTC
few	-	TRBV4-1	TRBJ2-7	CASSMSSSYEQYF	TGCGCCAGCAGCATGTCCAGCTCCTACGAGCAGTACTTC
-	-	TRBV5-1	TRBJ2-7	CASSLGAYEQYF	TGCGCCAGCAGTTTAGGGGCCTACGAGCAGTACTTC
-	TRBD2	TRBV6-1	TRBJ2-2	CASSELRLAATGELFF	TGTGCCAGCAGTGAACTCCGACTAGCGGCCACCGGGGAGCTGTTTTTT
few	TRBD1	TRBV19	TRBJ1-5	CASSQPGQPNQPQHF	TGTGCCAGTAGTCAACCGGGACAGCCTAATCAGCCCCAGCATTTT
-	-	TRBV4-3	TRBJ1-1	CASSQDEERNTEAFF	TGCGCCAGCAGCCAAGATGAAGAGAGGAACACTGAAGCTTTCTTT
-	TRBD1	TRBV7-9	TRBJ1-2	CASSPALRTGGVYGYTF	TGTGCCAGCAGCCCGGCCCTCCGGACAGGGGGCGTCTATGGCTACACCTTC
-	-	TRBV4-1	TRBJ2-6	CASSQDRGSGANVLTF	TGCGCCAGCAGCCAAGACAGGGGTTCTGGGGCCAACGTCCTGACTTTC